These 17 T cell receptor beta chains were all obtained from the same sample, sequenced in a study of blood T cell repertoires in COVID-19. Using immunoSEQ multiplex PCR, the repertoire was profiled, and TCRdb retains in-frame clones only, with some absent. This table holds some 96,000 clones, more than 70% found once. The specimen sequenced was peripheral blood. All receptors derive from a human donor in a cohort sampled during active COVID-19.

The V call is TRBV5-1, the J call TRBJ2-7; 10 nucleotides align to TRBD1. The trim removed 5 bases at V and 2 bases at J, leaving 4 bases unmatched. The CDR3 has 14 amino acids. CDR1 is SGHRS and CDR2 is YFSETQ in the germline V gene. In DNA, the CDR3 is TGCGCCAGCAGAGGGACAGGGGATCCCTACGAGCAGTACTTC. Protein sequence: CASRGTGDPYEQYF. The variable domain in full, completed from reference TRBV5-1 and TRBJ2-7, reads KAGVTQTPRYLIKTRGQQVTLSCSPISGHRSVSWYQQTPGQGLQFLFEYFSETQRNKGNFPGRFSGRQFSNSRSEMNVSTLELGDSALYLCASRGTGDPYEQYFGPGTRLTVT.

DNA for the CDR3: TGTGCCAGGTCCCGTGGAGCTACAGATACGCAGTATTTT. Translated: CARSRGATDTQYF. V usage is TRBV2 and J usage is TRBJ2-3; unclear D gene. There are 13 residues in the CDR3. The V end was cut by 9 bases, the J end by 3 bases, with 13 bases between. The germline gives CDR1 SNHLY, CDR2 FYNNEI.

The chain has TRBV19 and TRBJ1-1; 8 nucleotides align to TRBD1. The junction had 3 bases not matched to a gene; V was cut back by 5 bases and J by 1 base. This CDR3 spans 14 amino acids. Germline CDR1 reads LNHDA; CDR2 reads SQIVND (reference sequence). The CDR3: CASSWGQENTEAFF. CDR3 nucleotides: TGTGCCAGTAGTTGGGGACAGGAGAACACTGAAGCTTTCTTT.

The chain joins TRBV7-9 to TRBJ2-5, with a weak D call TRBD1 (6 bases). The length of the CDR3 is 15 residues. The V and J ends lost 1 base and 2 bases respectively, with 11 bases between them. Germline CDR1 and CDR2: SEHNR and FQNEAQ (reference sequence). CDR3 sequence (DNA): TGTGCCAGCAGCTTAGGAGTCCAGGGGCAAGAGACCCAGTACTTC. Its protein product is CASSLGVQGQETQYF.

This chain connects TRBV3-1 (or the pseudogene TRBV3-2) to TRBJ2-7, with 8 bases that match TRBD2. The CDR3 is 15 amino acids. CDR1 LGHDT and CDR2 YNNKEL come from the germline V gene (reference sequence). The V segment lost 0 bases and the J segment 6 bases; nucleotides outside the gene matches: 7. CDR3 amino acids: CASSQDRLRGAEQYF. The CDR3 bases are TGTGCCAGCAGCCAAGATAGGCTGCGGGGGGCCGAGCAGTACTTC.

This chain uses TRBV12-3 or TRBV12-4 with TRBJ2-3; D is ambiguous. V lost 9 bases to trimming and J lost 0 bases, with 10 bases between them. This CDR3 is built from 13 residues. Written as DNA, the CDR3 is TGTGCCAGTAACGGAGCTAGCACAGATACGCAGTATTTT. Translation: CASNGASTDTQYF.

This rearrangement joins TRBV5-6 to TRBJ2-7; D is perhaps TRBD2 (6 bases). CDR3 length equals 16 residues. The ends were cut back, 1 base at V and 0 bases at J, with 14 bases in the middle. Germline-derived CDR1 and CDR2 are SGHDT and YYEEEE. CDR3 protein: CASSLSPSEVSYEQYF. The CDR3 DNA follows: TGTGCCAGCAGCTTGTCGCCTAGCGAAGTCTCCTACGAGCAGTACTTC.

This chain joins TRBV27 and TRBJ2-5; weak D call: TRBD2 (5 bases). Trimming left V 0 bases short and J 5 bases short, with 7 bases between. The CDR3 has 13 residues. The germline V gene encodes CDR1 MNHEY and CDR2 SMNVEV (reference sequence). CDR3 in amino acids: CASSLSWRETQYF. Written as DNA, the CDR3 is TGTGCCAGCAGTTTATCGTGGAGGGAGACCCAGTACTTC.

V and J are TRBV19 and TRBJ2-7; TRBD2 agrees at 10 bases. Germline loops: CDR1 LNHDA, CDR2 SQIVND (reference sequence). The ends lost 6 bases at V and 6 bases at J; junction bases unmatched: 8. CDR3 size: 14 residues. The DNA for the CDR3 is TGTGCCAGTAGACCATCTAGCGGGAGCGGCGAGCAGTACTTC. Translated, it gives CASRPSSGSGEQYF.

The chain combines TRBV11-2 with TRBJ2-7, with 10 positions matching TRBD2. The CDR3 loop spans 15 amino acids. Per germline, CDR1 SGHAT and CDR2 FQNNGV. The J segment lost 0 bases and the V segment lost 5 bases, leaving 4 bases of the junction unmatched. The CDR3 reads CASSPSSGSSYEQYF. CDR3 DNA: TGTGCCAGCAGCCCATCTAGCGGGAGCTCCTACGAGCAGTACTTC.

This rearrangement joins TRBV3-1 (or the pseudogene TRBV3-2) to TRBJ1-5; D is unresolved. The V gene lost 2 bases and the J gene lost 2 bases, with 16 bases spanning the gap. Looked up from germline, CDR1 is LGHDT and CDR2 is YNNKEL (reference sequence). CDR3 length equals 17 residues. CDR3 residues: CASSQPSSGIGNQPQHF. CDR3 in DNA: TGTGCCAGCAGCCAACCCTCGTCCGGGATAGGCAATCAGCCCCAGCATTTT.

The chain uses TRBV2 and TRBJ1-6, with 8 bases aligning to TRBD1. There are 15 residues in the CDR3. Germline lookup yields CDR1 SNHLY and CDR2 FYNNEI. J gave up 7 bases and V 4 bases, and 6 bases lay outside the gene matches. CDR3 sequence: CASSARTGTNSPLHF. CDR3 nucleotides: TGTGCCAGCAGTGCTCGGACAGGGACCAATTCACCCCTCCACTTT.

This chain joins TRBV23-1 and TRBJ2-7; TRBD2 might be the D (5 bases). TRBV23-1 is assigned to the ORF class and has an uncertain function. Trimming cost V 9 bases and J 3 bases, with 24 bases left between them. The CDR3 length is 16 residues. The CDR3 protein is CASNSPIVTEDYEQYF. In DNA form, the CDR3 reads TGCGCCAGTAACTCTCCAATAGTGACGGAGGACTACGAGCAGTACTTC.

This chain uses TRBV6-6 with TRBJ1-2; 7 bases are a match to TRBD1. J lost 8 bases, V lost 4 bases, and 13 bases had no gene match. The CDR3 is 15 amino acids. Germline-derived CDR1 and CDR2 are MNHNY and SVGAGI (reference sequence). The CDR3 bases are TGTGCCAGCAGTTGGGGTTTGACAGGGACGTCGGGCTACACCTTC. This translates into CASSWGLTGTSGYTF.

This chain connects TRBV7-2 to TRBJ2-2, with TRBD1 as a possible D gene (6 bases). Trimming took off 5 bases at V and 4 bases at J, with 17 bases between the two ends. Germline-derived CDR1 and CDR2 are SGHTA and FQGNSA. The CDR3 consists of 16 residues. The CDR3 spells CASSAGTRGGTGELFF. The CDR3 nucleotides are TGTGCCAGCAGCGCCGGGACCCGAGGGGGCACCGGGGAGCTGTTTTTT.

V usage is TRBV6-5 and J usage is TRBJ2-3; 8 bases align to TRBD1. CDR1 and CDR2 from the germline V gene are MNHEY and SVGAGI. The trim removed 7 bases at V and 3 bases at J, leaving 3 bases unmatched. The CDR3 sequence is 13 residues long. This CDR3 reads CASTWTGTDTQYF. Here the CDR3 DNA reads TGTGCCAGCACATGGACAGGGACAGATACGCAGTATTTT.

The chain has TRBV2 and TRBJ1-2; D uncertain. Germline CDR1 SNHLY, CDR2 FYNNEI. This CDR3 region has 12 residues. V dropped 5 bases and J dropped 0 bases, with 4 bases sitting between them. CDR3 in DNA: TGTGCCAGCAGTACGGCTAACTATGGCTACACCTTC. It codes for CASSTANYGYTF.